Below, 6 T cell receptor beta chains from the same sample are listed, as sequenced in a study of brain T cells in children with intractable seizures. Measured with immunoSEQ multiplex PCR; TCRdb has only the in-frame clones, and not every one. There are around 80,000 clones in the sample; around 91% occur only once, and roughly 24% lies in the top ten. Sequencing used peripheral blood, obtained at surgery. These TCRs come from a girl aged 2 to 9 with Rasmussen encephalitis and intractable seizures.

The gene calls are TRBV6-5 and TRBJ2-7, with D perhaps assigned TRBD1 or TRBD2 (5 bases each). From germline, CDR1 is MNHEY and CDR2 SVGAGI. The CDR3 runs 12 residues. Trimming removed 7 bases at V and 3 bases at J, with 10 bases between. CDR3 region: CASKGRGYEQYF. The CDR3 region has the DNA TGTGCCAGCAAGGGACGGGGCTACGAGCAGTACTTC.

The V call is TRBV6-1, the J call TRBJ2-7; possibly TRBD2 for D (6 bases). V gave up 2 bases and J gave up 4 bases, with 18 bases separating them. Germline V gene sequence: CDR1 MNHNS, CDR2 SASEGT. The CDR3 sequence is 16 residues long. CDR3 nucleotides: TGTGCCAGCAGTGAACCCGGGGGAAAGGTCCTATACGAGCAGTACTTC. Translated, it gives CASSEPGGKVLYEQYF.

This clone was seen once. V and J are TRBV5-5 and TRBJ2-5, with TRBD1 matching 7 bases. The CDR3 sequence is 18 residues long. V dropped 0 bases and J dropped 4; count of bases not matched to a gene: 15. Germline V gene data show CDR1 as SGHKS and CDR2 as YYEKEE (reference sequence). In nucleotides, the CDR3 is TGTGCCAGCAGCTTGGCCGACTTCGCGACAGGGCATGGAGAGACCCAGTACTTC. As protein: CASSLADFATGHGETQYF.

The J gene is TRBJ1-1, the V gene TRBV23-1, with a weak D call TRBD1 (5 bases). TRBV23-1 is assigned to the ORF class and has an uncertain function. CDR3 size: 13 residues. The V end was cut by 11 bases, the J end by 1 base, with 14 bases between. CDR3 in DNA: TGCGCCCCACAGGCGAAAGAGAACACTGAAGCTTTCTTT. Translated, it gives CAPQAKENTEAFF.

In DNA form, the CDR3 reads TGCGCCAGCAGCCAAGAACACCTAAGCGGGGCGCAGTTCTTC. Its protein product is CASSQEHLSGAQFF. V is TRBV4-1 and J is TRBJ2-1; 7 bases agree with TRBD2. The V and J ends lost 0 bases and 12 bases, in that order; junction bases with no gene match: 8. Germline V gene lookup returns CDR1 MGHRA and CDR2 YSYEKL. CDR3 length: 14 amino acids.

CDR3 residues: CASSLGFAETQYF. The CDR3 DNA reads TGCGCCAGCAGCTTGGGGTTTGCTGAGACCCAGTACTTC. This chain uses TRBV5-1 with TRBJ2-5; D is uncertain. CDR3 size: 13 residues. In germline, CDR1 is SGHRS, CDR2 YFSETQ. V was cut by 0 bases and J by 5 bases, with 8 bases left in between. Full variable domain (missing parts from reference TRBV5-1 and TRBJ2-5): KAGVTQTPRYLIKTRGQQVTLSCSPISGHRSVSWYQQTPGQGLQFLFEYFSETQRNKGNFPGRFSGRQFSNSRSEMNVSTLELGDSALYLCASSLGFAETQYFGPGTRLLVL.